These 20 T cell receptor beta chains share one sample of origin, sequenced in a study of cytomegalovirus exposure and HLA in healthy donors (dated by TCRdb to the late 2010s). The protocol used for the library was the immunoSEQ multiplex PCR assay. Held by TCRdb, this immuneACCESS table contains in-frame sequences only and omits some clones. Under half of the omission traces to an unresolved V gene where checked; the cause of the rest is unknown. Counted in this sample were approximately 70,000 clones; 94% of them appeared once. The ten largest make up roughly 1% of the sample. Sample: PBMCs. These receptor sequences come from a woman aged 18-29 years in good health and CMV-seronegative.

J is TRBJ2-2 and V is TRBV11-1, with D tentatively TRBD1 (6 bases). The V end was cut by 7 bases, the J end by 0 bases, with 9 bases between. Germline V gene lookup returns CDR1 SGHAT and CDR2 FQDESV (reference sequence). The CDR3 sequence is 14 residues long. CDR3 nucleotide sequence: TGTGCCAGCACCCGGACAGCGAACACCGGGGAGCTGTTTTTT. It codes for CASTRTANTGELFF.

The chain has TRBV7-3 and TRBJ1-1, with TRBD1 as a possible D gene (6 bases). V gave up 6 bases and J gave up 3 bases, with 17 bases separating them. Germline assignment: CDR1 SGHTA and CDR2 FQGTGA. The CDR3 contains 15 residues. The CDR3 loop reads CASSFRTVGHTEAFF. CDR3 sequence (DNA): TGTGCCAGCAGTTTTAGGACAGTCGGGCACACTGAAGCTTTCTTT.

The V call is TRBV6-4, the J call TRBJ2-1; 8 bases are shared with TRBD2. V shed 4 bases and J 8 bases; nucleotides not matched to a gene: 7. Germline CDR1 is MRHNA and CDR2 is SNTAGT. The CDR3 spans 14 residues. CDR3 sequence reads: CASSVAGGRDEQFF. The CDR3 DNA reads as TGTGCCAGCAGTGTGGCGGGGGGCAGGGATGAGCAGTTCTTC.

The chain has TRBV9 and TRBJ2-2; unclear D gene. Between the trimmed V and J ends, which lost 0 bases and 8 bases, there was a span of 5 bases. The CDR3 runs to 12 residues. The germline CDR1 and CDR2 sequences are SGDLS and YYNGEE. Here the CDR3 DNA reads TGTGCCAGCAGCGTAGTTTCTGGGGAGCTGTTTTTT. This sequence encodes CASSVVSGELFF. Based on the CDR3 plus reference TRBV9 and TRBJ2-2, the full variable domain is DSGVTQTPKHLITATGQRVTLRCSPRSGDLSVYWYQQSLDQGLQFLIQYYNGEERAKGNILERFSAQQFPDLHSELNLSSLELGDSALYFCASSVVSGELFFGEGSRLTVL.

V and J are TRBV27 and TRBJ1-2; D gene uncertain. V was shortened by 4 bases and J by 2 bases, with 14 bases between the two germline ends. There are 15 residues in the CDR3. CDR1 MNHEY and CDR2 SMNVEV come from the germline V gene (reference sequence). CDR3 protein: CASSSLLAANYGYTF. The CDR3 coding sequence is TGTGCCAGCAGTTCGCTCCTGGCGGCGAACTATGGCTACACCTTC.

This clone was detected only once. V gene TRBV11-2 combines with J gene TRBJ2-7; D not resolved. V gave up 1 base and J gave up 7 bases, with 5 bases separating them. The CDR3 is made up of 11 amino acids. Germline V gene sequence: CDR1 SGHAT, CDR2 FQNNGV. The CDR3 loop reads CASSLGLEQYF. DNA for the CDR3: TGTGCCAGCAGCTTAGGGCTTGAGCAGTACTTC.

V is TRBV13 and J is TRBJ1-2; D is unresolved. Germline-derived CDR1 and CDR2 are PRHDT and FYEKMQ (reference sequence). V gave up 5 bases and J gave up 3 bases, with 13 bases separating them. This CDR3 is 14 amino acids long. The CDR3 bases are TGTGCCAGCAGCCGAGGTGCAGCTGACTATGGCTACACCTTC. This translates into CASSRGAADYGYTF.

J is TRBJ1-1 and V is TRBV5-8; 7 bases line up with TRBD1. The CDR3 length is 14 residues. The V and J ends lost 3 bases and 5 bases, in that order; junction bases with no gene match: 7. Germline values: CDR1 SGHTS, CDR2 YDEGEE. CDR3 protein: CASSWTGRKTEAFF. The CDR3 DNA follows: TGTGCCAGCAGCTGGACAGGTAGGAAGACTGAAGCTTTCTTT.

There are a few counts of this clone. The chain carries TRBV18 and TRBJ1-4; D unclear. This CDR3 is built from 13 residues. CDR1 is KGHSH, CDR2 LQKENI, per germline. V lost 0 bases to trimming and J lost 8 bases, with 7 bases between them. CDR3 nucleotide sequence: TGTGCCAGCTCACCACCGTCCTCCGAAAAACTGTTTTTT. Translating gives CASSPPSSEKLFF.

This clone was observed a single time. This sequence joins TRBV9 and TRBJ2-1; possibly TRBD2 for D (5 bases). The CDR3 loop spans 16 amino acids. Germline assignment: CDR1 SGDLS and CDR2 YYNGEE. V dropped 0 bases and J dropped 0 bases, with 10 bases sitting between them. CDR3 amino acids: CASSVDSGSSYNEQFF. Here the CDR3 DNA reads TGTGCCAGCAGCGTAGATTCGGGGAGCTCCTACAATGAGCAGTTCTTC.

This clone was counted a single time. V gene TRBV27 combines with J gene TRBJ1-1; no firm D call. This CDR3 has 15 amino acids. Trimming removed 3 bases from V and 1 base from J, with 12 bases in between. Germline loops: CDR1 MNHEY, CDR2 SMNVEV (reference sequence). CDR3 sequence (DNA): TGTGCCAGCAGTTTGTCCCCCTTAGCGAACACTGAAGCTTTCTTT. Translation gives CASSLSPLANTEAFF.

This chain connects TRBV15 to TRBJ2-3, with TRBD1 matching over 7 bases. The trim removed 5 bases at V and 1 base at J, leaving 6 bases unmatched. Germline CDR1 reads LNHNV; CDR2 reads YYDKDF (reference sequence). The CDR3 totals 15 residues. Written as DNA, the CDR3 is TGTGCCACCAGCTCTCGGGGACAGCGCACAGATACGCAGTATTTT. Translated, it gives CATSSRGQRTDTQYF.

The chain uses TRBV29-1 and TRBJ2-1, with D uncertain. Trimming took 4 bases from V and 2 from J, leaving 3 bases between them. The germline V gene has CDR1 SQVTM and CDR2 ANQGSEA. The CDR3 has 11 residues. The CDR3 nucleotides read TGCAGCGTTGCCGCCTACAATGAGCAGTTCTTC. This sequence encodes CSVAAYNEQFF.

This clone was seen a few times. The genes are TRBV28 and TRBJ2-2; 8 bases are a match to TRBD2. The CDR3 consists of 13 residues. Germline CDR1 MDHEN, CDR2 SYDVKM. Unmatched junction bases numbered 5, after V lost 8 bases and J lost 6 bases. This CDR3 reads CASFRREAGELFF. The CDR3 DNA reads as TGTGCCAGCTTCCGGCGGGAGGCCGGGGAGCTGTTTTTT.

V is TRBV27 and J is TRBJ2-3, with 9 bases matching TRBD2. With 7 bases clipped from V and 1 base from J, the junction kept 6 bases outside the gene matches. The CDR3 is made up of 15 amino acids. Germline V CDR1 and CDR2: MNHEY, SMNVEV (reference sequence). The CDR3: CASIEIAGGTDTQYF. The DNA of the CDR3 is TGTGCCAGCATAGAAATAGCGGGAGGCACAGATACGCAGTATTTT.

The chain combines TRBV9 with TRBJ2-3; TRBD1 aligns across 7 bases. The CDR3 contains 15 residues. V shed 0 bases, J shed 2 bases, and the junction held 3 bases outside the gene matches. In germline, CDR1 is SGDLS, CDR2 YYNGEE. The DNA of the CDR3 is TGTGCCAGCAGCGTAGTCGGGACAGTCACAGATACGCAGTATTTT. This gives the protein CASSVVGTVTDTQYF.

A word on this clone: The sample holds other DNA sequences that translate to the same CDR3. The V and J genes are TRBV28 and TRBJ1-1; D ambiguous. The V and J ends lost 2 bases and 2 bases respectively, with 6 bases between them. The CDR3 has 13 residues. Germline loops: CDR1 MDHEN, CDR2 SYDVKM. The CDR3: CASSLTGNTEAFF. The CDR3 DNA is TGTGCCAGCAGTTTAACGGGAAACACTGAAGCTTTCTTT. The full variable domain, in which reference TRBV28 and TRBJ1-1 provide the parts outside the CDR3, is DVKVTQSSRYLVKRTGEKVFLECVQDMDHENMFWYRQDPGLGLRLIYFSYDVKMKEKGDIPEGYSVSREKKERFSLILESASTNQTSMYLCASSLTGNTEAFFGQGTRLTVV.

This rearrangement joins TRBV25-1 to TRBJ2-1; 7 bases agree with TRBD2. The CDR3 is 11 residues long. Germline loops: CDR1 MGHDK, CDR2 SYGVNS. CDR3 nucleotide sequence: TGTGCGAGCGGGGCGGCAAATGAGCAGTTCTTC. Encoded protein: CASGAANEQFF. Variable domain in full (rest from reference TRBV25-1 and TRBJ2-1): EADIYQTPRYLVIGTGKKITLECSQTMGHDKMYWYQQDPGMELHLIHYSYGVNSTEKGDLSSESTVSRIRTEHFPLTLESARPSHTSQYLCASGAANEQFFGPGTRLTVL.

The chain couples TRBV9 to TRBJ1-4, with a tentative D call TRBD1 (5 bases). Germline V gene data show CDR1 as SGDLS and CDR2 as YYNGEE. The CDR3 has 14 amino acids. The germline V and J ends were trimmed by 0 bases and 8 bases, with 11 bases remaining between them. The DNA for the CDR3 is TGTGCCAGCAGCGTAGGGGACGCGGGAGAAAAACTGTTTTTT. Its protein is CASSVGDAGEKLFF.

The chain recombines TRBV27 with TRBJ2-7, with D possibly TRBD2 on 6 matching bases. Per germline, CDR1 MNHEY and CDR2 SMNVEV (reference sequence). Trimming took off 3 bases at V and 3 bases at J, with 18 bases between the two ends. CDR3 length equals 16 residues. The CDR3 spells CASSFSREKALYEQYF. Written as DNA, the CDR3 is TGTGCCAGCAGTTTCTCGCGGGAAAAAGCCCTCTACGAGCAGTACTTC.